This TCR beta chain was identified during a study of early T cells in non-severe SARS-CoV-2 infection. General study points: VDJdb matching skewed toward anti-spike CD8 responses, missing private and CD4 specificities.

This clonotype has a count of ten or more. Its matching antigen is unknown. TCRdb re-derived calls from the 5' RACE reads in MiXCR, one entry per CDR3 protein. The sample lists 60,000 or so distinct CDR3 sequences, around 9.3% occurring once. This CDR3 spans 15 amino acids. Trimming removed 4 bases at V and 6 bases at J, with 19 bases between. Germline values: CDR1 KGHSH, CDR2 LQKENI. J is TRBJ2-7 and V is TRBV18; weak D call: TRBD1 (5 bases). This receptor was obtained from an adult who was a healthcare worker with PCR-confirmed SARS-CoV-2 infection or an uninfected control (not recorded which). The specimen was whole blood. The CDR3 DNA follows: TGTGCCAGCTCACATAGGGGCGTGCTGGGCCGCGAGCAGTACTTC. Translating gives CASSHRGVLGREQYF. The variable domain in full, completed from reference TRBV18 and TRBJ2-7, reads NAGVMQNPRHLVRRRGQEARLRCSPMKGHSHVYWYRQLPEEGLKFMVYLQKENIIDESGMPKERFSAEFPKEGPSILRIQQVVRGDSAAYFCASSHRGVLGREQYFGPGTRLTVT.